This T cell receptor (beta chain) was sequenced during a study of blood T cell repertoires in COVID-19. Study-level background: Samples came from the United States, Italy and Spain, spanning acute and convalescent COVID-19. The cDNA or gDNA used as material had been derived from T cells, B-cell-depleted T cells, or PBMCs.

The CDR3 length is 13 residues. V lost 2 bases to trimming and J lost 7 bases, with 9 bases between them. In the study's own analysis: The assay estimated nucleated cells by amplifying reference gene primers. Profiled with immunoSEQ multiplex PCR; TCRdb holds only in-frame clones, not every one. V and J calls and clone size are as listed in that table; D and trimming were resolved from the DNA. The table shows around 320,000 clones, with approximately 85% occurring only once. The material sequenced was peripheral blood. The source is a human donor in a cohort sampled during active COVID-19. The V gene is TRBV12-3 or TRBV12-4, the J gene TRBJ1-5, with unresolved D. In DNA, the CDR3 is TGTGCCAGCAGTTTATCCCCTAGACAGCCCCAGCATTTT. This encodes CASSLSPRQPQHF.